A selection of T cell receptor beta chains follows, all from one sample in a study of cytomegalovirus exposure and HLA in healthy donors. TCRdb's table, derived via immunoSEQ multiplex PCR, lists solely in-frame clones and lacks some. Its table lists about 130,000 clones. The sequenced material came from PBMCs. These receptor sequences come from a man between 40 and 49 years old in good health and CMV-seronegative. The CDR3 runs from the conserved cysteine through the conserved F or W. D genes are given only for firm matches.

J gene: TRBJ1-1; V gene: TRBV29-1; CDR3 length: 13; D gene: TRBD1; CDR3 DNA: TGCAGCGTTGAGACAGGGGGCACAGCTGAAGCTTTCTTT; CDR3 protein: CSVETGGTAEAFF
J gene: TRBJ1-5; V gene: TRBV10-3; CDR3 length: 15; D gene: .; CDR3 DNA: TGTGCCACCTCCAGACTCGCGCGGGGCAATCAGCCCCAGCATTTT; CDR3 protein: CATSRLARGNQPQHF
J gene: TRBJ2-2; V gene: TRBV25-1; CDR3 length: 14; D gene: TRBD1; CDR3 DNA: TGTGCCAGCACCGACAGGGTGAACACCGGGGAGCTGTTTTTT; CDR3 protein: CASTDRVNTGELFF
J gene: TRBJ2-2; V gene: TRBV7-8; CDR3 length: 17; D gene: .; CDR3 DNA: TGTGCCACCAAACTTAGGGGGGGGGACACCTACACCGGGGAGCTGTTTTTT; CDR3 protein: CATKLRGGDTYTGELFF
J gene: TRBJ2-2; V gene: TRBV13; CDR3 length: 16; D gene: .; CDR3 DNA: TGTGCCAGCAGCACGACCCGCACAGGTACCACCGGGGAGCTGTTTTTT; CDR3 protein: CASSTTRTGTTGELFF
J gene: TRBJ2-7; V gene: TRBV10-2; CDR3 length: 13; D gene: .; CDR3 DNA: TGCGCCAGCAGTCAGGGTGTGGCCTACGAGCAGTACTTC; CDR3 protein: CASSQGVAYEQYF
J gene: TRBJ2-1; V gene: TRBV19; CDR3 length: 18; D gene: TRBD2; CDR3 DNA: TGTGCCAGTAGTATAGATCGGGCTAGCGGGAATCGATACAATGAGCAGTTCTTC; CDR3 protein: CASSIDRASGNRYNEQFF
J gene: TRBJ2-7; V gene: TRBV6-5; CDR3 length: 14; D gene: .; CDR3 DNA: TGTGCCAGCAGGGGGGGGGCGTTGTCCTACGAGCAGTACTTC; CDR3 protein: CASRGGALSYEQYF
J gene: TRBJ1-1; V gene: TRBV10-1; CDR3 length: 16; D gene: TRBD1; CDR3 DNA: TGCGCCAGCAGGAGGGGGCCCTTGTCAGGGGGCTCTGAAGCTTTCTTT; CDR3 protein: CASRRGPLSGGSEAFF
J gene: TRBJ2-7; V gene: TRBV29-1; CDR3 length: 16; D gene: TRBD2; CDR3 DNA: TGCAGCGTTGGGGACAGGGGACTAGCGGGGATCTACGAGCAGTACTTC; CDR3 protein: CSVGDRGLAGIYEQYF